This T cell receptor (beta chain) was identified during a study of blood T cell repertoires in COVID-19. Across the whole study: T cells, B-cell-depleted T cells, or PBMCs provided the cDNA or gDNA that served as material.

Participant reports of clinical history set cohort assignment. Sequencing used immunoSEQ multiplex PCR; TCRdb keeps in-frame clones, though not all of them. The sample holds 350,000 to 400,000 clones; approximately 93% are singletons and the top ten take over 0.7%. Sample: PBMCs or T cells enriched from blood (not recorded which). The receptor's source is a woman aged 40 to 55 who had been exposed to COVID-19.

Here the CDR3 reads CAISESAGSSYEQYF. The DNA for the CDR3 is TGTGCCATCAGTGAGTCTGCCGGGAGCTCCTACGAGCAGTACTTC. The chain links TRBV10-3 to TRBJ2-7; the D gene is possibly TRBD2 (6 bases). The V end was cut by 0 bases, the J end by 0 bases, with 9 bases between. Germline V lookup: CDR1 ENHRY, CDR2 SYGVKD. This CDR3 region has 15 residues.